The clone carrying this TCR beta chain appeared once. The target antigen is unknown. The CDR3 length is 13 residues. Trimming cost V 11 bases and J 9 bases; bases outside gene matches: 13. Germline CDR1 reads MDHEN; CDR2 reads SYDVKM. The data originate from a study of T-cell memory formation after mild COVID-19. Findings and caveats of the study: Cross-reactive memory apparently joined, as some responding clones appeared in pre-infection memory.

One entry per CDR3 protein, called by TCRdb with MiXCR from the 5' RACE reads. The data contain almost 350,000 distinct CDR3 sequences, more than 20% of them singletons. V gene TRBV28 combines with J gene TRBJ2-1, with 7 bases identical to TRBD2. The specimen was PBMCs or a T cell subset sorted from them (not recorded which). The receptor's source is a man aged 18 to 30 who had mild COVID-19 (a few samples of this study predate the infection). Cell type and time point are not known. The CDR3 here is CAGRAPGHREQFF. The CDR3, as DNA: TGTGCCGGGAGGGCCCCCGGTCATCGTGAGCAGTTCTTC.